This T cell receptor (beta chain) was recorded in a study of T cells in Graves' hyperthyroidism and ophthalmopathy. The V gene's germline CDR1 is SNHLY and CDR2 FYNNEI. The trim removed 7 bases at V and 0 bases at J, leaving 8 bases unmatched. The CDR3 has 16 amino acids. From RNA transcripts, TCR beta CDR3 regions were amplified. The TCR CDR3 was amplified in a first-round RT-PCR using the HTBI primer set. TCRdb analysed the multiplex PCR reads with MiXCR anew, one entry per CDR3 protein. Of hundreds of thousands of distinct CDR3 sequences listed, around 15% are singletons. The V call is TRBV2, the J call TRBJ1-5; TRBD1 agrees at 8 bases. The material sequenced was blood. The TCR comes from a woman under 30 with Graves' ophthalmopathy. CDR3 in amino acids: CASTRRQGNSNQPQHF. The CDR3 nucleotides are TGTGCCAGCACCCGAAGACAGGGGAATAGCAATCAGCCCCAGCATTTT.